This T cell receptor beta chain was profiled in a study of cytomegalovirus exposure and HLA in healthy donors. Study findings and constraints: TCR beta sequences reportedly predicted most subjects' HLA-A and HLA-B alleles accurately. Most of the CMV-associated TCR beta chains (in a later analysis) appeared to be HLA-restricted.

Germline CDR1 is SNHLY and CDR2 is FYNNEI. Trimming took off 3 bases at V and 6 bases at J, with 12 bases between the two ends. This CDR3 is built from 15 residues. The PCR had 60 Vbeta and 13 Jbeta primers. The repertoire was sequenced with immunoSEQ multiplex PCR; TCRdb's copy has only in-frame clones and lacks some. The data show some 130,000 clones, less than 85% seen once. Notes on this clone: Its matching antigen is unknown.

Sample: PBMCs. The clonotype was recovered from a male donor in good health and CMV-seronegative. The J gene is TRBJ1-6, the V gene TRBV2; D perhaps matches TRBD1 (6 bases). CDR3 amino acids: CASSDRTVLNSPLHF. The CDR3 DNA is TGTGCCAGCAGTGACAGGACAGTACTTAATTCACCCCTCCACTTT.